The next 18 T cell receptor beta chains were all read from a single sample in a study of OX40 agonist ivuxolimab in advanced cancers. The method was immunoSEQ multiplex PCR; TCRdb's version includes in-frame clones alone and lacks a portion of them. The sample includes 45,000 to 60,000 clones, 87% of them seen just once. Specimen: CD4+ or CD8+ T cells sorted from blood, collected in a trial of the OX40 agonist ivuxolimab. The receptors originated from an adult with an advanced solid tumor such as melanoma, head and neck, liver or kidney cancer.

The rearrangement joins TRBV11-2 to TRBJ2-7; possible D gene TRBD1, 5 bases. There are 15 residues in the CDR3. The V gene's germline CDR1 is SGHAT and CDR2 FQNNGV. Trimming took 1 base from V and 4 from J, leaving 14 bases between them. The CDR3 loop reads CASSLGAGQQYEQYF. CDR3 nucleotides: TGTGCCAGCAGCTTAGGGGCAGGACAACAATACGAGCAGTACTTC.

This clone was observed a few times. V is TRBV6-5 and J is TRBJ1-2, with D possibly TRBD1 on 6 matching bases. The CDR3 totals 14 residues. V lost 4 bases to trimming and J lost 8 bases, with 17 bases between them. Germline assignment: CDR1 MNHEY and CDR2 SVGAGI. Here the CDR3 DNA reads TGTGCCAGCAGTTTAGCCACAGGGAAGGACGGCTACACCTTC. Protein sequence: CASSLATGKDGYTF.

The V and J genes are TRBV5-1 and TRBJ1-4; D remains unclear. CDR1 and CDR2 (germline): SGHRS, YFSETQ. The germline V and J ends were trimmed by 3 bases and 8 bases, with 20 bases remaining between them. This CDR3 spans 16 amino acids. CDR3 loop: CASSSLVDTVEEKLFF. The CDR3 DNA is TGCGCCAGCAGCTCCCTTGTAGACACAGTGGAAGAAAAACTGTTTTTT.

The chain combines TRBV4-2 with TRBJ2-7; TRBD2 aligns across 10 bases. The CDR3 is 18 amino acids. Germline-derived CDR1 and CDR2 are LGHNA and YNFKEQ. Trimming removed 4 bases from V and 2 bases from J; junction bases left unmatched: 14. CDR3 DNA: TGTGCCAGCAGCCCCGAGGCCATACTAGCGGGAAGAGCCTACGAGCAGTACTTC. This translates into CASSPEAILAGRAYEQYF.

This clone occurred once. This chain uses TRBV7-2 with TRBJ2-7; D not certain. The germline V gene has CDR1 SGHTA and CDR2 FQGNSA. Trimming removed 0 bases from V and 0 bases from J, with 6 bases in between. CDR3 length equals 14 residues. Here the CDR3 reads CASSLADSSYEQYF. The CDR3 coding sequence is TGTGCCAGCAGCTTAGCGGATAGCTCCTACGAGCAGTACTTC.

The rearrangement uses TRBV27 and TRBJ2-1, with a tentative D call TRBD2 (6 bases). The germline V gene encodes CDR1 MNHEY and CDR2 SMNVEV (reference sequence). The V end lost 6 bases, the J end lost 7 bases, and 19 bases lay between the germline ends. This CDR3 region has 15 residues. This CDR3 is CASRYGGAGGNEQFF. The CDR3 nucleotides read TGTGCCAGCAGGTATGGAGGGGCTGGAGGAAATGAGCAGTTCTTC.

The chain has TRBV25-1 and TRBJ1-4; D not certain. This CDR3 is 18 amino acids long. Trimming left V 3 bases short and J 2 bases short, with 19 bases between. CDR1 and CDR2 (germline): MGHDK, SYGVNS. CDR3: CASSDDDDIESTNEKLFF. The CDR3 nucleotides are TGTGCCAGCAGTGACGATGATGACATTGAATCGACTAATGAAAAACTGTTTTTT. Full variable domain (outside the CDR3, taken from reference TRBV25-1 and TRBJ1-4): EADIYQTPRYLVIGTGKKITLECSQTMGHDKMYWYQQDPGMELHLIHYSYGVNSTEKGDLSSESTVSRIRTEHFPLTLESARPSHTSQYLCASSDDDDIESTNEKLFFGSGTQLSVL.

The chain has TRBV5-6 and TRBJ2-1; 9 bases fit TRBD2. CDR1 and CDR2 (germline): SGHDT, YYEEEE. The J segment lost 2 bases and the V segment lost 0 bases, leaving 3 bases of the junction unmatched. This CDR3 contains 16 residues. CDR3 nucleotides: TGTGCCAGCAGCTTGGAGGCGGGGGGGACCTACAATGAGCAGTTCTTC. Translating gives CASSLEAGGTYNEQFF.

The chain joins TRBV4-1 to TRBJ2-5; tentatively, D is TRBD1 or TRBD2 (5 bases each). Germline CDR1 reads MGHRA; CDR2 reads YSYEKL. The CDR3 is 18 amino acids. Trimming removed 3 bases at V and 2 bases at J, with 22 bases between. Here the CDR3 reads CASSQARDGDEVQETQYF. The CDR3 DNA follows: TGCGCCAGCAGCCAGGCCAGGGACGGGGACGAAGTACAAGAGACCCAGTACTTC.

This chain uses TRBV7-9 with TRBJ2-1; possible D gene TRBD2, 6 bases. The ends were cut back, 5 bases at V and 0 bases at J, with 17 bases in the middle. The CDR3 extends over 17 amino acids. Germline CDR1 and CDR2: SEHNR and FQNEAQ (reference sequence). DNA for the CDR3: TGTGCCAGCAGCCAGATGCGGGGAGAGAGCTCCTACAATGAGCAGTTCTTC. Protein: CASSQMRGESSYNEQFF.

The V and J genes are TRBV10-2 and TRBJ2-7; perhaps TRBD1 as D (5 bases). V was shortened by 6 bases and J by 3 bases, with 9 bases between the two germline ends. Germline V gene sequence: CDR1 WSHSY, CDR2 SAAADI. This CDR3 has 12 residues. The CDR3 DNA reads as TGCGCCAGCAGCCACGACAGCTACGAGCAGTACTTC. This sequence encodes CASSHDSYEQYF.

The V and J genes are TRBV19 and TRBJ2-1; D gene ambiguous. The CDR3 has 13 residues. Deletions cut 8 bases from V and 1 base from J, with 9 bases between. Germline V lookup: CDR1 LNHDA, CDR2 SQIVND (reference sequence). This CDR3 reads CASRGWSYNEQFF. CDR3 DNA: TGTGCCAGTCGCGGATGGTCCTACAATGAGCAGTTCTTC.

The chain recombines TRBV9 with TRBJ2-2; perhaps TRBD1 as D (6 bases). The CDR3 runs to 16 residues. Trimming cost V 4 bases and J 1 base, with 14 bases left between them. Germline assignment: CDR1 SGDLS and CDR2 YYNGEE. CDR3 bases: TGTGCCAGCAGCCCCCTTGGGGGCAGGAACACCGGGGAGCTGTTTTTT. It is translated as CASSPLGGRNTGELFF.

The J gene is TRBJ1-2, the V gene TRBV18; 7 bases line up with TRBD1. Germline values: CDR1 KGHSH, CDR2 LQKENI. The CDR3 is made up of 17 amino acids. The V segment lost 0 bases and the J segment 0 bases; nucleotides outside the gene matches: 7. Written as DNA, the CDR3 is TGTGCCAGCTCACCACCTTGGGCAGGGGGAGCTAACTATGGCTACACCTTC. This gives the protein CASSPPWAGGANYGYTF.

The genes are TRBV7-2 and TRBJ2-2, with D perhaps being TRBD1 or TRBD2 (6 bases each). CDR3 length equals 14 residues. Deletions cut 1 base from V and 9 bases from J, with 12 bases between. Germline CDR1 SGHTA, CDR2 FQGNSA. The CDR3 protein is CASSLGGGGRELFF. CDR3 sequence (DNA): TGTGCCAGCAGCTTAGGAGGAGGGGGTAGGGAGCTGTTTTTT. Supplemented by reference TRBV7-2 and TRBJ2-2, the full variable domain reads GAGVSQSPSNKVTEKGKDVELRCDPISGHTALYWYRQSLGQGLEFLIYFQGNSAPDKSGLPSDRFSAERTGGSVSTLTIQRTQQEDSAVYLCASSLGGGGRELFFGEGSRLTVL.

This clone showed up just a few times. The chain couples TRBV30 to TRBJ1-1; D perhaps matches TRBD1 (5 bases). Germline V gives CDR1 GTSNPN, CDR2 SVGIG (reference sequence). The CDR3 totals 14 residues. The ends were cut back, 3 bases at V and 4 bases at J, with 15 bases in the middle. CDR3 residues: CAWSPGPSGTEAFF. The CDR3, as DNA: TGTGCCTGGAGCCCGGGACCCTCGGGCACTGAAGCTTTCTTT. Combining the CDR3 with reference TRBV30 and TRBJ1-1 gives the whole variable domain SQTIHQWPATLVQPVGSPLSLECTVEGTSNPNLYWYRQAAGRGLQLLFYSVGIGQISSEVPQNLSASRPQDRQFILSSKKLLLSDSGFYLCAWSPGPSGTEAFFGQGTRLTVV.

V usage is TRBV10-3 and J usage is TRBJ1-4, with a possible D match to TRBD1 (6 bases). Germline CDR1 is ENHRY and CDR2 is SYGVKD. The CDR3 extends over 14 amino acids. The germline V and J ends were trimmed by 8 bases and 7 bases, with 17 bases remaining between them. DNA of the CDR3: TGTGCCATCTCCCATCGGCAGGGGCCTGAAAAACTGTTTTTT. Amino acid sequence: CAISHRQGPEKLFF.

V and J are TRBV9 and TRBJ2-7; TRBD2 matches at 7 bases. The V and J ends lost 0 bases and 4 bases, in that order; junction bases with no gene match: 4. Germline V lookup: CDR1 SGDLS, CDR2 YYNGEE. The CDR3 consists of 14 residues. The CDR3 region has the DNA TGTGCCAGCAGCGTAGCAAGGACTAGTTACGAGCAGTACTTC. Translation gives CASSVARTSYEQYF.